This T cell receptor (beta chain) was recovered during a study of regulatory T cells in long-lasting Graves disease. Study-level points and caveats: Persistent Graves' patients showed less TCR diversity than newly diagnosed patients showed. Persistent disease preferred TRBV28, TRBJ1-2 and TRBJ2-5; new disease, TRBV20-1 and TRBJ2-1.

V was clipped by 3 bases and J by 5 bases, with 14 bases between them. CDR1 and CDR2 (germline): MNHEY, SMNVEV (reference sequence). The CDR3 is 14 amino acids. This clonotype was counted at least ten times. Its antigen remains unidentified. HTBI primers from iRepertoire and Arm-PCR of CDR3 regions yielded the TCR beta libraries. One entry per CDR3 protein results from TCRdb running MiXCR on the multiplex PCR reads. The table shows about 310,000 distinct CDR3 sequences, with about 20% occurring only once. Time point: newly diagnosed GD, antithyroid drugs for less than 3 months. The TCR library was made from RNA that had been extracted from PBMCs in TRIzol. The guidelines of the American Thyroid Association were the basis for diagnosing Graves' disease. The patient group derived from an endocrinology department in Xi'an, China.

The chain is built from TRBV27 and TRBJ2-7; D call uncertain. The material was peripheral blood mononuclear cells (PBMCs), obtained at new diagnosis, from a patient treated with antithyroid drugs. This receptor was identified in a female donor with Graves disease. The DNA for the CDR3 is TGTGCCAGCAGTTTGGGCGGCATAAGACACGAGCAGTACTTC. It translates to CASSLGGIRHEQYF.